Each of the 17 T cell receptor beta chains below was sequenced from the same sample in a study of blood T cell repertoires in COVID-19. Assay used: immunoSEQ multiplex PCR; TCRdb lists only in-frame clones, some missing. Of 70,000 or so clones listed, around 80% are singletons. Sequencing used peripheral blood. The receptors were gathered from an elderly man with active or convalescent COVID-19.

A few counts support this clone. V is TRBV7-2 and J is TRBJ2-5; 8 bases are shared with TRBD2. Germline CDR1 SGHTA, CDR2 FQGNSA. V was pared by 5 bases and J by 5 bases, with 7 bases of the junction left unmatched. The CDR3 is 14 residues long. CDR3 DNA: TGTGCCAGCAGCATCAGCGGGAGTCAGGAGACCCAGTACTTC. Residues: CASSISGSQETQYF.

The rearrangement uses TRBV5-1 and TRBJ1-1, with 8 bases lining up with TRBD1. V lost 1 base, J lost 9 bases, and 8 bases stayed unmatched. Germline V gives CDR1 SGHRS, CDR2 YFSETQ. The length of the CDR3 is 14 residues. Here the CDR3 DNA reads TGCGCCAGCAGCTTGAGGTCAGGGGGCGTCCAAGCTTTCTTT. Translated, it gives CASSLRSGGVQAFF.

The chain links TRBV6-5 to TRBJ1-1; weak D call: TRBD1 (6 bases). The CDR3 length is 15 residues. The ends were cut back, 6 bases at V and 5 bases at J, with 19 bases in the middle. Germline V gene sequence: CDR1 MNHEY, CDR2 SVGAGI. CDR3 nucleotide sequence: TGTGCCAGCAGCACCGAACAGGGAGGGGGTACTGAAGCTTTCTTT. Amino acid sequence: CASSTEQGGGTEAFF.

The V gene is TRBV7-2, the J gene TRBJ2-3; 7 nucleotides align to TRBD2. The length of the CDR3 is 14 residues. Losses at the gene ends were 1 base for V and 5 bases for J; bases not matched to a gene: 3. Germline CDR1 reads SGHTA; CDR2 reads FQGNSA. The CDR3 bases are TGTGCCAGCAGCTTAGGACTAGCAATAGATACGCAGTATTTT. Amino acids: CASSLGLAIDTQYF.

V is TRBV5-1 and J is TRBJ2-3; D is ambiguous. The CDR3 has 15 residues. Germline V gene data show CDR1 as SGHRS and CDR2 as YFSETQ. V was pared by 0 bases and J by 3 bases, with 11 bases between. The CDR3 DNA sequence: TGCGCCAGCAGCTTGGGAGACTCAGCGACAGATACGCAGTATTTT. Translation gives CASSLGDSATDTQYF.

The chain carries TRBV5-1 and TRBJ2-2; 8 bases map to TRBD2. This CDR3 is 17 amino acids long. Germline CDR1 is SGHRS and CDR2 is YFSETQ. The J segment lost 4 bases and the V segment lost 2 bases, leaving 10 bases of the junction unmatched. CDR3 sequence: CASSLDPGLVVTGELFF. DNA of the CDR3: TGCGCCAGCAGCTTAGACCCGGGACTAGTCGTCACCGGGGAGCTGTTTTTT.

The gene calls are TRBV4-2 and TRBJ2-7, with 10 bases aligning to TRBD2. Trimming removed 1 base from V and 2 bases from J; junction bases left unmatched: 14. The CDR3 covers 19 residues. Germline V gene data show CDR1 as LGHNA and CDR2 as YNFKEQ. Here the CDR3 DNA reads TGTGCCAGCAGCCAAGTATGGGGACCTAGCGGGAGTCCCCCCTACGAGCAGTACTTC. It encodes CASSQVWGPSGSPPYEQYF.

This rearrangement joins TRBV11-3 to TRBJ2-1; possible D gene TRBD2, 7 bases. V dropped 7 bases and J dropped 2 bases, with 12 bases sitting between them. The CDR3 is 14 amino acids. CDR1 and CDR2 (germline): SGHNT, YENEEA. The CDR3 sequence: CASKGGGAYNEQFF. The CDR3, as DNA: TGTGCCAGCAAGGGAGGGGGTGCCTACAATGAGCAGTTCTTC. Full variable domain (missing parts from reference TRBV11-3 and TRBJ2-1): EAGVVQSPRYKIIEKKQPVAFWCNPISGHNTLYWYLQNLGQGPELLIRYENEEAVDDSQLPKDRFSAERLKGVDSTLKIQPAELGDSAVYLCASKGGGAYNEQFFGPGTRLTVL.

The CDR3 coding sequence is TGTGCCTGGAGTTATTCTGGGGCCAACGTCCTGACTTTC. This translates into CAWSYSGANVLTF. The chain recombines TRBV30 with TRBJ2-6; no reliable D call. The CDR3 spans 13 residues. Germline V gene data show CDR1 as GTSNPN and CDR2 as SVGIG (reference sequence). Trimming shortened V by 2 bases and J by 1 base, and 3 bases separated the two germline ends.

The rearrangement uses TRBV5-5 and TRBJ2-3; 12 nucleotides align to TRBD2. The germline CDR1 and CDR2 sequences are SGHKS and YYEKEE (reference sequence). This CDR3 region has 15 residues. V was clipped by 4 bases and J by 4 bases; unmatched bases: 4. The CDR3 here is CASSLAGGPADTQYF. CDR3 coding DNA: TGTGCCAGCAGCCTAGCGGGAGGGCCCGCAGATACGCAGTATTTT.

The chain links TRBV5-1 to TRBJ2-5; TRBD2 aligns across 7 bases. V lost 4 bases and J lost 4; bases outside the gene matches: 7. Germline V gives CDR1 SGHRS, CDR2 YFSETQ. The CDR3 sequence is 14 residues long. The CDR3 nucleotides are TGCGCCAGCAGCCGCGGGGGACCCACAGAGACCCAGTACTTC. Protein sequence: CASSRGGPTETQYF.

The rearrangement uses TRBV3-1 (or the pseudogene TRBV3-2) and TRBJ2-1; TRBD2 matches at 8 bases. The CDR3 totals 16 residues. Germline CDR1 LGHDT, CDR2 YNNKEL (reference sequence). The V segment lost 1 base and the J segment 7 bases; nucleotides outside the gene matches: 9. The CDR3 is CASSQVLTGGFNEQFF. The CDR3 nucleotides are TGTGCCAGCAGCCAAGTCCTTACGGGGGGGTTTAATGAGCAGTTCTTC.

This rearrangement joins TRBV6-5 to TRBJ2-5; D unresolved. Trimming removed 6 bases from V and 2 bases from J, with 4 bases in between. CDR1 is MNHEY, CDR2 SVGAGI, per germline. The CDR3 covers 11 residues. The chain's CDR3 is CASRRQETQYF. In DNA, the CDR3 is TGTGCCAGCAGGCGACAAGAGACCCAGTACTTC.

This chain uses TRBV30 with TRBJ2-7; TRBD1 is a possible D gene (5 bases). Germline V gene data show CDR1 as GTSNPN and CDR2 as SVGIG (reference sequence). The CDR3 covers 15 residues. Trimming took 0 bases from V and 3 from J, leaving 15 bases between them. CDR3 region: CAWSVIGRAVYEQYF. The CDR3 DNA is TGTGCCTGGAGTGTAATCGGCAGGGCCGTCTACGAGCAGTACTTC. The variable domain in full, completed from reference TRBV30 and TRBJ2-7, reads SQTIHQWPATLVQPVGSPLSLECTVEGTSNPNLYWYRQAAGRGLQLLFYSVGIGQISSEVPQNLSASRPQDRQFILSSKKLLLSDSGFYLCAWSVIGRAVYEQYFGPGTRLTVT.

On this clone: Other DNA sequences from this sample encode an identical CDR3 as well. V usage is TRBV6-5 and J usage is TRBJ2-5, with 7 bases that match TRBD2. The CDR3 consists of 13 residues. The junction had 2 bases not matched to a gene; V was cut back by 6 bases and J by 1 base. The germline gives CDR1 MNHEY, CDR2 SVGAGI. CDR3 in amino acids: CASRRTSQETQYF. Written as DNA, the CDR3 is TGTGCCAGCAGACGGACTAGCCAAGAGACCCAGTACTTC.

In its sample, this clone was seen once. The J gene is TRBJ2-3, the V gene TRBV15; TRBD2 matches 7 bases. J lost 1 base, V lost 1 base, and 8 bases had no gene match. The CDR3 is made up of 17 amino acids. Germline loops: CDR1 LNHNV, CDR2 YYDKDF (reference sequence). The CDR3 loop reads CATSRGGRASGTDTQYF. Here the CDR3 DNA reads TGTGCCACCAGCAGAGGTGGGAGGGCCTCCGGCACAGATACGCAGTATTTT.

This clone appeared a single time. The chain links TRBV27 to TRBJ1-4; 9 bases line up with TRBD1. Germline CDR1 is MNHEY and CDR2 is SMNVEV (reference sequence). V shed 3 bases, J shed 5 bases, and the junction held 10 bases outside the gene matches. CDR3 size: 17 residues. This chain's CDR3 is CASSFGDPGTGNEKLFF. The CDR3, as DNA: TGTGCCAGCAGTTTTGGAGACCCCGGGACAGGGAATGAAAAACTGTTTTTT.